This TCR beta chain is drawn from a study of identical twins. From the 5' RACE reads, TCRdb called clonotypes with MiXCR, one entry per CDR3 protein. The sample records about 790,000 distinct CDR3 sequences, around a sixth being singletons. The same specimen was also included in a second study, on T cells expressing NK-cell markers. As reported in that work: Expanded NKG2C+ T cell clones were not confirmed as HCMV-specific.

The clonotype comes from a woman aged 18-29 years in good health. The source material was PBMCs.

This CDR3 reads CASGANVASSSYEQYF. The DNA of the CDR3 is TGCGCCAGTGGGGCCAATGTAGCCTCCAGCTCCTACGAGCAGTACTTC. The chain joins TRBV5-1 to TRBJ2-7; the D gene is possibly TRBD1 (5 bases). The CDR3 has 16 amino acids. Germline V lookup: CDR1 SGHRS, CDR2 YFSETQ. The germline V and J ends were trimmed by 8 bases and 0 bases, with 21 bases remaining between them.